The 26 T cell receptor beta chains below all came from one sample that was sequenced in a study of T cells in narcolepsy. Profiled with immunoSEQ multiplex PCR; TCRdb holds only in-frame clones, not every one. The sample carries about 24,000 clones, roughly 85% recorded once. The specimen was memory (CD45RA-) CD4+ T cells from blood. All receptors derive from a human donor in good health.

V gene TRBV19 combines with J gene TRBJ1-5; 10 bases agree with TRBD1. Trimming removed 3 bases from V and 6 bases from J; junction bases left unmatched: 5. This CDR3 comprises 15 residues. The germline V gene encodes CDR1 LNHDA and CDR2 SQIVND (reference sequence). CDR3 sequence reads: CASSIRQGAGQPQHF. The CDR3 nucleotides read TGTGCCAGTAGTATCCGACAGGGGGCGGGTCAGCCCCAGCATTTT. The full variable domain, in which reference TRBV19 and TRBJ1-5 provide the parts outside the CDR3, is DGGITQSPKYLFRKEGQNVTLSCEQNLNHDAMYWYRQDPGQGLRLIYYSQIVNDFQKGDIAEGYSVSREKKESFPLTVTSAQKNPTAFYLCASSIRQGAGQPQHFGDGTRLSIL.

A few counts support this clone. The gene calls are TRBV5-5 and TRBJ2-7; 13 bases agree with TRBD2. There are 16 residues in the CDR3. The V and J ends lost 4 bases and 2 bases, in that order; junction bases with no gene match: 6. Germline V gene sequence: CDR1 SGHKS, CDR2 YYEKEE (reference sequence). The CDR3 coding sequence is TGTGCCAGCAGCCCGGGACTAGCGGGAAGGGCCTACGAGCAGTACTTC. This translates into CASSPGLAGRAYEQYF. Supplemented by reference TRBV5-5 and TRBJ2-7, the full variable domain reads DAGVTQSPTHLIKTRGQQVTLRCSPISGHKSVSWYQQVLGQGPQFIFQYYEKEERGRGNFPDRFSARQFPNYSSELNVNALLLGDSALYLCASSPGLAGRAYEQYFGPGTRLTVT.

The chain employs TRBV28 and TRBJ2-7, with TRBD2 identical over 8 bases. Germline CDR1 is MDHEN and CDR2 is SYDVKM. The CDR3 is made up of 16 amino acids. V dropped 2 bases and J dropped 6; count of bases not matched to a gene: 12. In DNA, the CDR3 is TGTGCCAGCAGTTTACTGGGACTAGAGAGTGGCTTCGAGCAGTACTTC. Translating it yields CASSLLGLESGFEQYF.

The J gene is TRBJ1-1, the V gene TRBV28; TRBD1 aligns across 10 bases. V lost 6 bases and J lost 6; bases outside the gene matches: 7. Germline V gene sequence: CDR1 MDHEN, CDR2 SYDVKM. The CDR3 runs to 14 residues. The CDR3 sequence is CASSPGQGKSEAFF. The CDR3 DNA follows: TGTGCCAGCAGCCCGGGACAGGGGAAGTCTGAAGCTTTCTTT. The full variable domain, rest sourced from reference TRBV28 and TRBJ1-1, is DVKVTQSSRYLVKRTGEKVFLECVQDMDHENMFWYRQDPGLGLRLIYFSYDVKMKEKGDIPEGYSVSREKKERFSLILESASTNQTSMYLCASSPGQGKSEAFFGQGTRLTVV.

This sequence joins TRBV27 and TRBJ1-5, with TRBD1 identical over 10 bases. Trimming took 8 bases from V and 7 from J; bases not matched to a gene: 2. Germline-derived CDR1 and CDR2 are MNHEY and SMNVEV (reference sequence). The CDR3 has 12 amino acids. CDR3 amino acids: CASGTGVQPQHF. CDR3 DNA: TGTGCCAGCGGGACAGGGGTGCAGCCCCAGCATTTT.

About this clone itself: One end of the junction fails to match germline, which may point to a read error. Distinct nucleotide sequences in the sample also encode this CDR3. V and J are TRBV7-2 and TRBJ1-1; D call uncertain. This CDR3 contains 15 residues. CDR1 is SGHTA, CDR2 FQGNSA, per germline. The CDR3 region is CASSLWARQNTEAFF. For the CDR3, the DNA is TGCGCCAGCAGCTTATGGGCCAGGCAGAACACTGAAGCTTTCTTT.

In DNA form, the CDR3 reads TGTGCCAGCAGCTACGGACAGGGAGGCACCATATATTTT. Amino acids: CASSYGQGGTIYF. This chain joins TRBV7-9 and TRBJ1-3; 8 bases line up with TRBD1. Germline V gene sequence: CDR1 SEHNR, CDR2 FQNEAQ (reference sequence). The CDR3 is made up of 13 amino acids. The J segment lost 9 bases and the V segment lost 4 bases, leaving 5 bases of the junction unmatched.

The chain combines TRBV11-2 with TRBJ1-2; no firm D call. The CDR3 covers 12 residues. In germline, CDR1 is SGHAT, CDR2 FQNNGV. V gave up 5 bases and J gave up 8 bases, with 12 bases separating them. CDR3 coding DNA: TGTGCCAGCAGCCCCTCTTATGGCGGCTACACCTTC. Its protein is CASSPSYGGYTF.

The chain employs TRBV11-2 and TRBJ2-6, with a possible D match to TRBD1 (6 bases). V was cut by 3 bases and J by 2 bases, with 20 bases left in between. The CDR3 sequence is 19 residues long. The V gene's germline CDR1 is SGHAT and CDR2 FQNNGV. The DNA for the CDR3 is TGTGCCAGCAGCTTTAGACGGGTACAGGGAGATACTGGGGCCAACGTCCTGACTTTC. The encoded protein is CASSFRRVQGDTGANVLTF. Complete variable domain (other parts from reference TRBV11-2 and TRBJ2-6): EAGVAQSPRYKIIEKRQSVAFWCNPISGHATLYWYQQILGQGPKLLIQFQNNGVVDDSQLPKDRFSAERLKGVDSTLKIQPAKLEDSAVYLCASSFRRVQGDTGANVLTFGAGSRLTVL.

The chain has TRBV5-4 and TRBJ2-2; D is tentatively TRBD1 or TRBD2 (5 bases each). This CDR3 region has 14 residues. V was pared by 4 bases and J by 4 bases, with 11 bases between. Germline V gene sequence: CDR1 SGHNT, CDR2 YYREEE (reference sequence). For the CDR3, the DNA is TGTGCCAGCAGCGAGGGGATTTCCACCGGGGAGCTGTTTTTT. This encodes CASSEGISTGELFF.

In its sample, this clone was seen a few times. The gene calls are TRBV4-1 and TRBJ1-1; no clear D. CDR1 is MGHRA and CDR2 is YSYEKL in the germline V gene. The CDR3 spans 14 residues. Trimming removed 0 bases from V and 3 bases from J, with 8 bases in between. The CDR3 DNA is TGCGCCAGCAGCCAAGAGGTGAGAGACACTGAAGCTTTCTTT. Residues: CASSQEVRDTEAFF.

J is TRBJ2-1 and V is TRBV10-3; 13 bases align to TRBD2. There are 17 residues in the CDR3. CDR1 is ENHRY and CDR2 is SYGVKD in the germline V gene. V dropped 3 bases and J dropped 7; count of bases not matched to a gene: 9. The CDR3 loop is CAISERTSGSAGNEQFF. CDR3 in DNA: TGTGCCATCAGTGAACGGACTAGCGGGAGCGCAGGGAATGAGCAGTTCTTC.

The chain combines TRBV28 with TRBJ2-2; D is unclear. Trimming left V 3 bases short and J 5 bases short, with 4 bases between. This CDR3 contains 12 residues. CDR1 and CDR2 (germline): MDHEN, SYDVKM. This chain's CDR3 is CASSFRTGELFF. The DNA for the CDR3 is TGTGCCAGCAGTTTTAGGACCGGGGAGCTGTTTTTT.

CDR3 region: CASSPGVSYGYTF. CDR3 nucleotide sequence: TGTGCCAGCAGCCCCGGGGTGAGCTATGGCTACACCTTC. The rearrangement joins TRBV14 to TRBJ1-2; D is uncertain. V gave up 4 bases and J gave up 4 bases, with 10 bases separating them. The CDR3 loop spans 13 amino acids. Germline assignment: CDR1 SGHDN and CDR2 FVKESK. Full variable domain (remainder filled in from reference TRBV14 and TRBJ1-2): EAGVTQFPSHSVIEKGQTVTLRCDPISGHDNLYWYRRVMGKEIKFLLHFVKESKQDESGMPNNRFLAERTGGTYSTLKVQPAELEDSGVYFCASSPGVSYGYTFGSGTRLTVV.

CDR3 amino acids: CASSIAGAGELFF. The CDR3 region has the DNA TGTGCCAGTAGTATAGCGGGGGCCGGGGAGCTGTTTTTT. The chain is built from TRBV19 and TRBJ2-2; D might be TRBD2 (6 bases). CDR3 length: 13 amino acids. The germline V and J ends were trimmed by 1 base and 6 bases, with 6 bases remaining between them. CDR1 LNHDA and CDR2 SQIVND come from the germline V gene (reference sequence).

The chain recombines TRBV4-2 with TRBJ2-3; 11 bases agree with TRBD2. The V gene end was trimmed by 1 base and the J gene end by 7 bases; junction bases not matched to a gene: 13. The CDR3 runs 18 residues. Germline V gives CDR1 LGHNA, CDR2 YNFKEQ. CDR3 sequence reads: CASSQVPGGLAGMNTQYF. The CDR3 bases are TGTGCCAGCAGCCAAGTCCCTGGAGGACTAGCGGGCATGAATACGCAGTATTTT.

The chain couples TRBV9 to TRBJ2-1; no reliable D call. The germline gives CDR1 SGDLS, CDR2 YYNGEE. The CDR3 contains 18 residues. V gave up 1 base and J gave up 2 bases, with 19 bases separating them. CDR3 coding DNA: TGTGCCAGCAGCGTACTGGATACCCGGGCTGGGCCCTACAATGAGCAGTTCTTC. Encoded protein: CASSVLDTRAGPYNEQFF.

V usage is TRBV4-2 and J usage is TRBJ2-7; TRBD1 matches 12 bases. With V trimmed by 0 bases and J by 7 bases, 13 bases remained unmatched. Per the germline V gene, CDR1 is LGHNA and CDR2 is YNFKEQ. The CDR3 runs 18 residues. The CDR3 protein is CASSQDLGSRDRGREQYF. In DNA form, the CDR3 reads TGTGCCAGCAGCCAAGATCTCGGTTCGAGGGACAGGGGGCGGGAGCAGTACTTC.

The chain has TRBV21-1 and TRBJ2-3; the table's D call, TRBD2, has no DNA check behind it. TRBV21-1 is a documented pseudogene. The CDR3 totals 20 residues. In DNA form, the CDR3 reads TGTGCCAGCAGCAAAGCGCTTTCTGTTACCGCGGGTCCGCAGGAGGATACGCAGTATTTT. This encodes CASSKALSVTAGPQEDTQYF.

This clone was observed a few times. The chain employs TRBV6-5 and TRBJ2-5, with 11 bases fitting TRBD2. J was trimmed by 5 bases and V by 4 bases; bases with no gene match: 3. The V gene's germline CDR1 is MNHEY and CDR2 SVGAGI. This CDR3 has 14 residues. Here the CDR3 reads CASSSGTSGETQYF. DNA of the CDR3: TGTGCCAGCAGTTCCGGGACTAGCGGTGAGACCCAGTACTTC.

This chain links TRBV6-1 with TRBJ2-5, with 7 bases identical to TRBD2. Germline assignment: CDR1 MNHNS and CDR2 SASEGT. The V gene end was trimmed by 3 bases and the J gene end by 5 bases; junction bases not matched to a gene: 3. This CDR3 region has 13 residues. CDR3 DNA sequence: TGTGCCAGCAGTGAGGGAGGGAGGGAGACCCAGTACTTC. Protein product: CASSEGGRETQYF.

This clone was seen more than once but under ten times. V is TRBV19 and J is TRBJ2-7; D may be TRBD1 (5 bases). The germline V and J ends were trimmed by 5 bases and 3 bases, with 20 bases remaining between them. The CDR3 has 16 residues. CDR1 is LNHDA, CDR2 SQIVND, per germline (reference sequence). CDR3 coding DNA: TGTGCCAGTAGTGCGTCCGGACAACGTTTTGTCTACGAGCAGTACTTC. Its protein product is CASSASGQRFVYEQYF.

The rearrangement joins TRBV7-9 to TRBJ1-5; a weak D match, TRBD1 (6 bases). The CDR3 is made up of 16 amino acids. With 5 bases removed from V and 0 bases from J, the gap between germline ends came to 14 bases. CDR1 SEHNR and CDR2 FQNEAQ come from the germline V gene (reference sequence). Here the CDR3 DNA reads TGTGCCAGCAGCCAAGGGGGAGGTTCTAGCAATCAGCCCCAGCATTTT. Its protein is CASSQGGGSSNQPQHF.

This sequence joins TRBV18 and TRBJ2-1, with D unresolved. The germline gives CDR1 KGHSH, CDR2 LQKENI. V shed 3 bases and J shed 1 base, with 16 bases lying between them. The CDR3 length is 17 residues. The CDR3 loop is CASSPRASVGSYNEQFF. CDR3 in DNA: TGTGCCAGCTCACCCCGTGCGTCGGTCGGGTCCTACAATGAGCAGTTCTTC. The whole variable domain, remainder taken from reference TRBV18 and TRBJ2-1, is NAGVMQNPRHLVRRRGQEARLRCSPMKGHSHVYWYRQLPEEGLKFMVYLQKENIIDESGMPKERFSAEFPKEGPSILRIQQVVRGDSAAYFCASSPRASVGSYNEQFFGPGTRLTVL.

The chain recombines TRBV15 with TRBJ1-5; tentatively, D is TRBD1 (6 bases). The CDR3 contains 15 residues. Trimming stripped 5 bases from V and 2 bases from J, with 13 bases between. Per the germline V gene, CDR1 is LNHNV and CDR2 is YYDKDF (reference sequence). The CDR3 nucleotides read TGTGCCACCAGCGTGGGGGCTTTGGGCAATCAGCCCCAGCATTTT. Protein sequence: CATSVGALGNQPQHF. Looking up the rest from reference TRBV15 and TRBJ1-5 gives the full variable domain: DAMVIQNPRYQVTQFGKPVTLSCSQTLNHNVMYWYQQKSSQAPKLLFHYYDKDFNNEADTPDNFQSRRPNTSFCFLDIRSPGLGDTAMYLCATSVGALGNQPQHFGDGTRLSIL.

The V gene is TRBV10-1, the J gene TRBJ1-2, with D uncertain. This CDR3 spans 16 amino acids. Germline V gene data show CDR1 as WNHNN and CDR2 as SYGVQD (reference sequence). Trimming removed 5 bases from V and 4 bases from J, with 20 bases in between. In DNA, the CDR3 is TGCGCCAGCAGTCAGGTATCATCGCGAAAGATCTATGGCTACACCTTC. As protein: CASSQVSSRKIYGYTF.